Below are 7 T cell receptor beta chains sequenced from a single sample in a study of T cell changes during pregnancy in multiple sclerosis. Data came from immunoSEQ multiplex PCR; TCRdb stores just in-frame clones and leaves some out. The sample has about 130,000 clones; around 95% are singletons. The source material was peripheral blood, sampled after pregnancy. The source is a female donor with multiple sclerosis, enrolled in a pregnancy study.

The chain's CDR3 is CASGTSGGNEQFF. In DNA form, the CDR3 reads TGTGCCAGTGGGACTAGCGGGGGAAATGAGCAGTTCTTC. The J gene is TRBJ2-1, the V gene TRBV19; 14 bases match TRBD2. In germline, CDR1 is LNHDA, CDR2 SQIVND (reference sequence). V shed 8 bases and J 7 bases; nucleotides not matched to a gene: 1. The CDR3 consists of 13 residues.

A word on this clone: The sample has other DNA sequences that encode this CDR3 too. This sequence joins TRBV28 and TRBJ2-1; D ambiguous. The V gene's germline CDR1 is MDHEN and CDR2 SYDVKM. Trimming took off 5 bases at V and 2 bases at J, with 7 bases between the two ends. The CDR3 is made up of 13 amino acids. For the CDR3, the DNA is TGTGCCAGCAGTCCTGGGCCCTACAATGAGCAGTTCTTC. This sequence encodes CASSPGPYNEQFF.

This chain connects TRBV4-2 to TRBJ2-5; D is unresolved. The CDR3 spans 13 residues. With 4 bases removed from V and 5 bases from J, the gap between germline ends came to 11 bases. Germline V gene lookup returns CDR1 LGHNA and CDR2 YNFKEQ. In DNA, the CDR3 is TGTGCCAGCAGCCGCGGAAATCGGGAGACCCAGTACTTC. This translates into CASSRGNRETQYF.

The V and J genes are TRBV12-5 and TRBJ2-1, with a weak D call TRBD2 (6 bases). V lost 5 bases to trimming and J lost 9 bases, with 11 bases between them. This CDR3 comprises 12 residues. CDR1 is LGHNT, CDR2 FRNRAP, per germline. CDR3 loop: CASGRLGGEQFF. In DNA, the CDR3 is TGTGCTAGTGGTCGGCTGGGAGGTGAGCAGTTCTTC.

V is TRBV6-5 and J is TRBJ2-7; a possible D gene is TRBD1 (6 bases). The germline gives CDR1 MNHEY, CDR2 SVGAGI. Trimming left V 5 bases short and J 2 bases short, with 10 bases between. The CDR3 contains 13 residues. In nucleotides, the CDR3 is TGTGCCAGCAGTCGGACAGCAGCCTACGAGCAGTACTTC. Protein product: CASSRTAAYEQYF.

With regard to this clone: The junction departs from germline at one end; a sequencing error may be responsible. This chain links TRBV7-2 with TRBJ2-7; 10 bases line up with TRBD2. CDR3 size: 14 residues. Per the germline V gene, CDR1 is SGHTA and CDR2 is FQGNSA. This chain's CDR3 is CASTLTSGNYEQYF. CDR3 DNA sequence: TGTGCCAGCACCTTAACTAGCGGGAACTACGAGCAGTACTTC.

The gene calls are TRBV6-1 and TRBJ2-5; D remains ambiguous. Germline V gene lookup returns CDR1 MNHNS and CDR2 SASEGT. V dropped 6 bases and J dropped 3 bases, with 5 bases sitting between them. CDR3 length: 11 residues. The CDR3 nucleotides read TGTGCCAGCAGCCGTGAAGAGACCCAGTACTTC. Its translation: CASSREETQYF.